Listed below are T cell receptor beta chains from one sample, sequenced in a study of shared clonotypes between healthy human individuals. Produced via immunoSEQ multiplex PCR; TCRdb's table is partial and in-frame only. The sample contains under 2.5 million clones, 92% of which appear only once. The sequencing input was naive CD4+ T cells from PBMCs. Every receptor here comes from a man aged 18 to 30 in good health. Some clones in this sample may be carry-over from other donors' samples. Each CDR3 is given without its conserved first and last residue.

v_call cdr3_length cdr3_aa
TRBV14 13 ASSQDPGSYNEQF
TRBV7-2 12 ASSFGGSSYEQY
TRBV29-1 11 SVEGRLNTEAF
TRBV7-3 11 ASSRDSYTEAF
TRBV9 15 ASSDSPDRFSTDTQY
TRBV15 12 ATSRGRTGLGYT
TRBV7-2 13 ASSPRTGIYTEAF
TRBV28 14 ASNHPSLPAAYEQY
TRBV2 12 ASGRGRDNEKLF
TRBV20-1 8 SATEYGYT
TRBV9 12 ASSVSSTGNTIY
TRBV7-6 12 ASSFTLPQETQY
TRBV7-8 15 ASSLDGSGRGDYGYT
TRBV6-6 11 ASSVEGTNTIY
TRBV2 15 ASSEAGGTGERNIQY
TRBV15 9 ATSRQETQY
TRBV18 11 ASSALRLEEQY
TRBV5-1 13 ASSLDQGPNQPQH
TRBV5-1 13 ASSPGQGGTYGYT
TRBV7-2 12 ASSSRDRTYEQY
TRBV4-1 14 ASSQAGRGGHYGYT
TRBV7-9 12 ATSSRTATYEQY
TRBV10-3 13 AISPQQGAPAEAF
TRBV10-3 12 AIRSDRGLDEQY
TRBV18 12 ASSPGNGNQPQH
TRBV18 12 ASSPEGTRGEQY
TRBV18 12 ASSPLTKNTEAF
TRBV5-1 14 ASSLTGSNFNYGYT